The 7 T cell receptor beta chains below come from one sample, sequenced in a study of blood T cell repertoires in COVID-19. Clones were read by immunoSEQ multiplex PCR, and TCRdb kept only the in-frame ones, dropping some. The data hold approximately 340,000 clones, with 91% observed a single time. The sample consisted of PBMCs or T cells enriched from blood (not recorded which). These receptors originate from a woman in her thirties or forties who had been exposed to COVID-19.

The chain employs TRBV30 and TRBJ2-1, with TRBD2 matching 9 bases. This CDR3 comprises 16 residues. Germline assignment: CDR1 GTSNPN and CDR2 SVGIG (reference sequence). V was clipped by 0 bases and J by 0 bases; unmatched bases: 3. CDR3 region: CAWSVLAGSSYNEQFF. The CDR3 DNA follows: TGTGCCTGGAGTGTACTAGCGGGTAGCTCCTACAATGAGCAGTTCTTC.

This clone was seen once. This chain joins TRBV7-2 and TRBJ1-4; D is possibly TRBD1 (6 bases). This CDR3 is 14 amino acids long. Trimming shortened V by 5 bases and J by 8 bases, and 15 bases separated the two germline ends. Germline values: CDR1 SGHTA, CDR2 FQGNSA. The DNA for the CDR3 is TGTGCCAGCAGCCAGAACAGGGTGTCGGAAAAACTGTTTTTT. As protein: CASSQNRVSEKLFF.

V usage is TRBV7-2 and J usage is TRBJ2-5, with 10 bases identical to TRBD1. The CDR3 runs 16 residues. Looked up from germline, CDR1 is SGHTA and CDR2 is FQGNSA. V shed 5 bases and J 5 bases; nucleotides not matched to a gene: 11. The CDR3 loop is CASSTGTGVMVETQYF. In DNA form, the CDR3 reads TGTGCCAGCAGCACCGGGACAGGGGTAATGGTGGAGACCCAGTACTTC.

This clone was observed a handful of times. The chain joins TRBV30 to TRBJ2-5, with D uncertain. The CDR3 sequence is 13 residues long. Germline V gene lookup returns CDR1 GTSNPN and CDR2 SVGIG (reference sequence). V was pared by 0 bases and J by 5 bases, with 10 bases between. In nucleotides, the CDR3 is TGTGCCTGGAGTGTACGAGAGCCGGAGACCCAGTACTTC. Its protein product is CAWSVREPETQYF.

The chain joins TRBV2 to TRBJ2-7, with D possibly being TRBD1 (5 bases). Germline V gene data show CDR1 as SNHLY and CDR2 as FYNNEI. Between the trimmed V and J ends, which lost 6 bases and 1 base, there was a span of 13 bases. The CDR3 covers 14 residues. The CDR3 DNA sequence: TGTGCCAGCAGAGGGGCAGGGAAGTCCTACGAGCAGTACTTC. Amino acids: CASRGAGKSYEQYF.

The genes are TRBV5-1 and TRBJ1-3; 9 bases are a match to TRBD1. This CDR3 has 16 residues. The germline V gene encodes CDR1 SGHRS and CDR2 YFSETQ. V shed 4 bases and J 0 bases; nucleotides not matched to a gene: 5. CDR3 protein: CASSLGTGISGNTIYF. The CDR3 region has the DNA TGCGCCAGCAGCCTCGGGACAGGGATCTCTGGAAACACCATATATTTT.

The rearrangement uses TRBV5-1 and TRBJ2-1; D possibly corresponds to TRBD2 (7 bases). The CDR3 runs to 16 residues. Germline lookup yields CDR1 SGHRS and CDR2 YFSETQ. V was shortened by 6 bases and J by 4 bases, with 20 bases between the two germline ends. CDR3 residues: CASTTLGGQIYNEQFF. For the CDR3, the DNA is TGCGCCAGCACCACCCTGGGGGGGCAAATTTACAATGAGCAGTTCTTC.